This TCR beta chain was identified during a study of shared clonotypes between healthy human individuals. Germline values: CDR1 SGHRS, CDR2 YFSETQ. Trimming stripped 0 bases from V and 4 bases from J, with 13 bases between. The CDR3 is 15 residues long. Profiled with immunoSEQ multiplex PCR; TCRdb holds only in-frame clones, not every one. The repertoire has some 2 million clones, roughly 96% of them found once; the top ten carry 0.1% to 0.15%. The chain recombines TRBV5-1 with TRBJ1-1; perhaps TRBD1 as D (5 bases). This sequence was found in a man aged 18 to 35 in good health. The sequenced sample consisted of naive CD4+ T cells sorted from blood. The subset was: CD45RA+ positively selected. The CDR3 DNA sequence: TGCGCCAGCAGCTTGGTAGGGGACGGGGGCACTGAAGCTTTCTTT. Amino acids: CASSLVGDGGTEAFF.